This T cell receptor beta chain was documented in a study of shared clonotypes between healthy human individuals. CD4+ cells were split into CD45RA+ naive and CD45RA-negative memory subsets. The study's findings and limits: With few donors, the genetic and exposure-history diversity represented was limited.

Worth noting for this clone: What it binds is not known.

V shed 5 bases and J shed 7 bases, with 12 bases lying between them. The CDR3 length is 12 residues. Germline-derived CDR1 and CDR2 are SGHTA and FQGNSA. At a deep level, the assay was run. Sorted-subset replicate PCRs used about 0.2 ug DNA, 25,000 to 30,000 T cell genomes. Sequencing used immunoSEQ multiplex PCR; TCRdb keeps in-frame clones, though not all of them. The sample gives roughly 500,000 clones, approximately 95% of which show up once; 0.05% to 0.08% is in the top ten. Source material: naive CD4+ T cells sorted from blood. As to subset: CD45RA+ positively selected. The chain combines TRBV7-2 with TRBJ2-7; D remains ambiguous. The sequence came from a woman aged 25 to 39 in good health. This CDR3 reads CASSTYLGEQYF. The CDR3 DNA is TGTGCCAGCAGCACCTACCTTGGGGAGCAGTACTTC.